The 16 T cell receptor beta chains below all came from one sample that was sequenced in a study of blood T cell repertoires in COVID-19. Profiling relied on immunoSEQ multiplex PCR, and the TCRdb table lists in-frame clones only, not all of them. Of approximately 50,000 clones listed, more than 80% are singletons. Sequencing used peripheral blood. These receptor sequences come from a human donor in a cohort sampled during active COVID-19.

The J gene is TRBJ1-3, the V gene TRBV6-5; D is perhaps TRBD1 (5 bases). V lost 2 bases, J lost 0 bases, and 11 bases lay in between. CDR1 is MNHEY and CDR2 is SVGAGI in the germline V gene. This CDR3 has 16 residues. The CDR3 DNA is TGTGCCAGCAGTTACGGGGCCACAACCTCTGGAAACACCATATATTTT. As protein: CASSYGATTSGNTIYF.

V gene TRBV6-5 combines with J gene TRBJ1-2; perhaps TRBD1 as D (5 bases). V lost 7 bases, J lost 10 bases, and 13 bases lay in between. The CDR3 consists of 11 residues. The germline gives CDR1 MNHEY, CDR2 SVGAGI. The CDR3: CASTRQRIYTF. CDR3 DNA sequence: TGTGCCAGCACTAGACAGCGTATCTACACCTTC.

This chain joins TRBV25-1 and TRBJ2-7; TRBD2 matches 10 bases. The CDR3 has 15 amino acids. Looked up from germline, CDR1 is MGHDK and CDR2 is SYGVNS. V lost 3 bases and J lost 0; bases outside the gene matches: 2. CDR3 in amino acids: CASSDTSGVSYEQYF. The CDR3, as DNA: TGTGCCAGCAGTGATACTAGCGGGGTCTCCTACGAGCAGTACTTC.

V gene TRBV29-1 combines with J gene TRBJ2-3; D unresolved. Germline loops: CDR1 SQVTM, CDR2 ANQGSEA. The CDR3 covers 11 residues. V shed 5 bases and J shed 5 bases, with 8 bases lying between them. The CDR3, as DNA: TGCAGCGTTTTAAACGGAGATACGCAGTATTTT. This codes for CSVLNGDTQYF.

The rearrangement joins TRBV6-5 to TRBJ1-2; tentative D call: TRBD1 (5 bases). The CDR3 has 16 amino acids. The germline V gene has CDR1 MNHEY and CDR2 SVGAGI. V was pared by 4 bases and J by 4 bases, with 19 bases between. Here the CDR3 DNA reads TGTGCCAGCAGTTTCAGAGACAGCCTCCTAGGCTATGGCTACACCTTC. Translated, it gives CASSFRDSLLGYGYTF.

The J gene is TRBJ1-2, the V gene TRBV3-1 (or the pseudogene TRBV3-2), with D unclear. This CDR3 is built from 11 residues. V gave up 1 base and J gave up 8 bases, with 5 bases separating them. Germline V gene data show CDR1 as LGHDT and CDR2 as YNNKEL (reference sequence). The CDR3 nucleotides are TGTGCCAGCAGCCAAGGCCGGGGCTACACCTTC. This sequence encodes CASSQGRGYTF.

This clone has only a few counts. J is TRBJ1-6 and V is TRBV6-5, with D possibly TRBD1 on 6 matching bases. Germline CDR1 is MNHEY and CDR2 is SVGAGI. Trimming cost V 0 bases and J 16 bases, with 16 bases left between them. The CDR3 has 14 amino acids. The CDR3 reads CASSYSRNTGQLHF. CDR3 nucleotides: TGTGCCAGCAGTTACTCGAGAAACACGGGACAACTCCACTTT.

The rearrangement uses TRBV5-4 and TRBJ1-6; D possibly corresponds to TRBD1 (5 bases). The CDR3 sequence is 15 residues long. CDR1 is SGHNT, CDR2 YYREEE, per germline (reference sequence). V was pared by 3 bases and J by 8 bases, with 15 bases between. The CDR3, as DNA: TGTGCCAGCAGCTGGGGGACTCTAGGGGATTCACCCCTCCACTTT. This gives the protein CASSWGTLGDSPLHF.

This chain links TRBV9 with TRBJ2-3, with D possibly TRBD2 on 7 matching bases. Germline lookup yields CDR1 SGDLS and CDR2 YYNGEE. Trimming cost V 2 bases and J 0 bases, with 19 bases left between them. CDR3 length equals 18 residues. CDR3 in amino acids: CASSVRDGGPYSTDTQYF. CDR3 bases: TGTGCCAGCAGCGTCAGGGACGGGGGGCCTTATAGCACAGATACGCAGTATTTT.

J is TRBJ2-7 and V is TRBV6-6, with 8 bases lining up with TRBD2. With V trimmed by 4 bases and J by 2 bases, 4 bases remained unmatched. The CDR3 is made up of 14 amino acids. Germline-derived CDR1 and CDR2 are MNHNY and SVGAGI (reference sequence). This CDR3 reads CASSLSGLAYEQYF. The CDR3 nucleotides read TGTGCCAGCAGTTTATCGGGACTAGCCTACGAGCAGTACTTC.

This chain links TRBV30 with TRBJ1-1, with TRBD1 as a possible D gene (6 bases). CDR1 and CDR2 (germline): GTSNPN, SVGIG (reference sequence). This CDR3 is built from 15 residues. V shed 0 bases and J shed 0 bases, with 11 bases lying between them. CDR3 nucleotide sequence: TGTGCCTGGAGTGTACACACAGGGATGAACACTGAAGCTTTCTTT. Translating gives CAWSVHTGMNTEAFF.

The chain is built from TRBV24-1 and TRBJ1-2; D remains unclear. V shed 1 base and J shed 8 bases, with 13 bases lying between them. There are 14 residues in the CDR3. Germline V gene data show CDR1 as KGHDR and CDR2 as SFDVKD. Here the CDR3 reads CATSDFGQAGGYTF. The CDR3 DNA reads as TGTGCCACCAGTGATTTTGGGCAAGCAGGCGGCTACACCTTC.

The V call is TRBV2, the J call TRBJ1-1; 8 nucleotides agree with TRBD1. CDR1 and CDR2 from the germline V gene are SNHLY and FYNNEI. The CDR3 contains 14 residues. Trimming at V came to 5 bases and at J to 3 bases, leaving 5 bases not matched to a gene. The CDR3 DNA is TGTGCCAGCAGTAGACAGGGGTCGGACACTGAAGCTTTCTTT. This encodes CASSRQGSDTEAFF.

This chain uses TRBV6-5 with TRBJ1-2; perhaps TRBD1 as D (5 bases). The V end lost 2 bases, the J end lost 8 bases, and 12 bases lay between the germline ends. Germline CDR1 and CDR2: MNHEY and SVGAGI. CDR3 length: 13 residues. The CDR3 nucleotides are TGTGCCAGCAGTTACGGCCAGGGAGGAGGCTACACCTTC. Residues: CASSYGQGGGYTF.

This CDR3 is CASSLRQGGYNEQFF. In nucleotides, the CDR3 is TGTGCCAGCAGCTTGCGGCAGGGTGGCTACAATGAGCAGTTCTTC. The gene calls are TRBV5-4 and TRBJ2-1; tentatively, D is TRBD1 (5 bases). This CDR3 comprises 15 residues. The V end was cut by 1 base, the J end by 3 bases, with 11 bases between. Germline V CDR1 and CDR2: SGHNT, YYREEE (reference sequence).

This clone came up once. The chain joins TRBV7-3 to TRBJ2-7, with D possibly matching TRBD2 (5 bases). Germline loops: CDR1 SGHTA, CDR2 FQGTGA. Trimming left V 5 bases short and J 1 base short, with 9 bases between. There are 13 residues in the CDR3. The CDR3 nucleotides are TGTGCCAGCAGCCTGGGGAGATCCTACGAGCAGTACTTC. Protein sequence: CASSLGRSYEQYF.